The rows below give T cell receptor beta chains drawn from one sample of a study of cytomegalovirus exposure and HLA in healthy donors. Sequencing was performed with immunoSEQ multiplex PCR; in TCRdb, only in-frame clones are kept and a portion is missing. The data show approximately 150,000 clones, with around 80% seen just once and roughly 1.5% held by the top ten. Sequencing was done on a sample of PBMCs. The receptors here all came from a man aged 35 to 55 in good health and CMV-seronegative. Each CDR3 is given with its conserved first and last residue. D genes are given only for firm matches. Size values are once, few and many counts, or a class for expanded clones, and some rows have none.

CDR3aa,CDR3nt,d_gene,abundance,v_gene,j_gene
CASSQESGCQPQHF,TGTGCCAGCAGCCAAGAATCAGGGTGTCAGCCCCAGCATTTT,NA,once,TRBV4-2,TRBJ1-5
CASSFDISNTEAFF,TGTGCCAGCAGTTTCGACATAAGCAACACTGAAGCTTTCTTT,NA,NA,TRBV2,TRBJ1-1
CASRARNSNQPQHF,TGTGCCAGCAGGGCCAGGAATAGCAATCAGCCCCAGCATTTT,NA,NA,TRBV6-4,TRBJ1-5
CASTERGPGGPNEQFF,TGTGCCAGCACCGAGAGGGGACCAGGGGGGCCCAATGAGCAGTTCTTC,NA,NA,TRBV11-2,TRBJ2-1
CAISESTGSSSYNEQFF,TGTGCCATCAGTGAGTCGACCGGGTCGAGCTCCTACAATGAGCAGTTCTTC,NA,NA,TRBV10-3,TRBJ2-1
CASSHRTAGGYTF,TGCGCCAGCAGCCACCGGACAGCCGGCGGCTACACCTTC,NA,NA,TRBV4-1,TRBJ1-2
CASSLRERGYTDTQYF,TGTGCCAGCAGCTTACGGGAGCGGGGGTACACAGATACGCAGTATTTT,TRBD2,NA,TRBV7-3,TRBJ2-3
CASSLVDRGYTF,TGTGCCAGCAGCTTAGTAGACAGGGGCTACACCTTC,NA,few,TRBV7-9,TRBJ1-2
CASSKGQGVIIVGELFF,TGTGCCAGCAGCAAGGGACAGGGGGTCATAATAGTCGGGGAGCTGTTTTTT,TRBD1,NA,TRBV5-8,TRBJ2-2
CASSLEGADFREQYF,TGCGCCAGCAGCTTGGAGGGGGCAGACTTCCGCGAGCAGTACTTC,TRBD1,NA,TRBV5-1,TRBJ2-7
CASSFTGGPETQYF,TGCGCCAGCAGCTTTACGGGAGGGCCGGAGACCCAGTACTTC,TRBD2,NA,TRBV5-1,TRBJ2-5
CASSPREGGREQYF,TGCGCCAGCAGCCCGAGGGAGGGGGGGAGAGAGCAGTACTTC,NA,NA,TRBV4-1,TRBJ2-7
CASSFTYEAFF,TGTGCCAGCAGTTTCACCTATGAAGCTTTCTTT,NA,few,TRBV28,TRBJ1-1
CASSLAPFRGTDTQYF,TGTGCCAGCAGCTTAGCTCCCTTTCGGGGCACAGATACGCAGTATTTT,NA,NA,TRBV7-2,TRBJ2-3
CASSLDQGWSTDTQYF,TGTGCCAGCAGCCTTGATCAGGGGTGGAGCACAGATACGCAGTATTTT,NA,NA,TRBV5-6,TRBJ2-3
CASNQGAGGGLTF,TGTGCCAGCAACCAGGGGGCCGGCGGCGGCCTGACTTTC,TRBD1,once,TRBV5-4,TRBJ2-6
CASSYNRASGNTIYF,TGTGCCAGCAGTTACAACCGAGCCTCTGGAAACACCATATATTTT,NA,NA,TRBV6-5,TRBJ1-3
CASTEYNEKLFF,TGTGCCAGTACGGAGTATAATGAAAAACTGTTTTTT,NA,NA,TRBV19,TRBJ1-4
CASSLQSYGYTF,TGTGCCAGCAGTTTACAGTCTTATGGCTACACCTTC,NA,NA,TRBV28,TRBJ1-2
CASSTSSGGWNEQFF,TGTGCCAGCAGCACCTCTAGCGGGGGCTGGAATGAGCAGTTCTTC,TRBD2,NA,TRBV7-9,TRBJ2-1
CASSPQHGVNTGELFF,TGTGCCAGCTCACCTCAACACGGGGTGAACACCGGGGAGCTGTTTTTT,NA,NA,TRBV18,TRBJ2-2
CASRETNQPQHF,TGTGCCAGCCGGGAGACTAATCAGCCCCAGCATTTT,NA,few,TRBV28,TRBJ1-5
CASQRLSNQPQHF,TGTGCCAGCCAACGACTTAGCAATCAGCCCCAGCATTTT,NA,NA,TRBV7-9,TRBJ1-5
CASSSPPMGRGSYEQYF,TGTGCCAGCAGCTCACCCCCCATGGGCAGGGGCTCTTACGAGCAGTACTTC,NA,NA,TRBV7-9,TRBJ2-7
CASSVTRNTEAFF,TGTGCCAGCAGCGTTACACGGAACACTGAAGCTTTCTTT,NA,NA,TRBV9,TRBJ1-1
CASSSLGQDRGNGYTF,TGTGCCAGCAGCTCCCTTGGGCAGGACAGGGGGAATGGCTACACCTTC,TRBD1,NA,TRBV7-9,TRBJ1-2
CASSLRDTTSTDTQYF,TGTGCCAGCAGCCTCCGGGACACTACTAGCACAGATACGCAGTATTTT,NA,NA,TRBV5-5,TRBJ2-3
CASRTGNNKLFF,TGTGCCAGCCGAACAGGAAATAATAAGCTGTTTTTT,NA,NA,TRBV19,TRBJ2-2
CASRETSGYQETQYF,TGTGCCAGCAGAGAGACTAGCGGATACCAAGAGACCCAGTACTTC,TRBD2,few,TRBV5-4,TRBJ2-5
CSARPRGEQFF,TGCAGTGCTAGACCCCGGGGTGAGCAGTTCTTC,NA,NA,TRBV20-1,TRBJ2-1
CASADRAYNEQFF,TGTGCCAGCGCCGACAGGGCCTACAATGAGCAGTTCTTC,TRBD1,NA,TRBV2,TRBJ2-1
CASSLGQGGGANGLTF,TGTGCCAGCAGCTTGGGACAGGGTGGTGGGGCCAACGGCCTGACTTTC,TRBD1,NA,TRBV5-4,TRBJ2-6
CASSRRDRGSTDTQYF,TGTGCCAGCAGTAGGAGGGACAGGGGTAGCACAGATACGCAGTATTTT,TRBD1,NA,TRBV27,TRBJ2-3
CASSEFWGLYEQYF,TGTGCCAGCAGTGAATTTTGGGGACTCTACGAGCAGTACTTC,NA,NA,TRBV2,TRBJ2-7
CATSATGGTEAFF,TGTGCCACCAGCGCAACAGGGGGCACTGAAGCTTTCTTT,TRBD1,NA,TRBV15,TRBJ1-1
CASSFRPRESEQFF,TGCGCCAGCAGCTTCCGACCCAGGGAAAGTGAGCAGTTCTTC,NA,NA,TRBV5-1,TRBJ2-1
CASSIENGQGSNFGNQPQHF,TGTGCCAGTAGTATAGAGAACGGACAGGGTTCGAATTTTGGCAATCAGCCCCAGCATTTT,TRBD1,NA,TRBV19,TRBJ1-5
CAGAGDVSTDTQYF,TGTGCCGGTGCAGGGGACGTGAGCACAGATACGCAGTATTTT,NA,NA,TRBV2,TRBJ2-3
CASSRNRNQPQHF,TGTGCCAGCAGTAGAAACAGGAATCAGCCCCAGCATTTT,NA,NA,TRBV6-5,TRBJ1-5
CASSDWPNNQPQHF,TGTGCCAGCAGTGATTGGCCGAACAATCAGCCCCAGCATTTT,NA,NA,TRBV6-6,TRBJ1-5
CASSEARGRHNEQFF,TGTGCCAGCAGTGAAGCTCGCGGGAGGCACAATGAGCAGTTCTTC,TRBD2,NA,TRBV2,TRBJ2-1
CASSPRITGTGTMWPQHF,TGTGCCAGCAGCCCCCGGATTACCGGGACAGGGACAATGTGGCCCCAGCATTTT,TRBD1,NA,TRBV11-3,TRBJ1-5
CASSPSRGTEAFF,TGTGCCAGCTCACCGAGCAGGGGCACTGAAGCTTTCTTT,NA,NA,TRBV18,TRBJ1-1
CASSDRNTNQPQHF,TGCGCCAGCAGTGACAGAAACACCAATCAGCCCCAGCATTTT,NA,NA,TRBV10-1,TRBJ1-5
CAWSLTSLAKNSQYF,TGTGCCTGGAGTCTAACTAGTTTAGCCAAAAACAGTCAGTACTTC,NA,NA,TRBV30,TRBJ2-4
CASMEPGQGNTEAFF,TGTGCCAGCATGGAACCGGGACAGGGGAACACTGAAGCTTTCTTT,TRBD1,NA,TRBV27,TRBJ1-1
CASSQKGQGARGSEQYF,TGCGCCAGCAGCCAAAAGGGACAGGGGGCCAGAGGATCCGAGCAGTACTTC,TRBD1,NA,TRBV4-1,TRBJ2-7
CASSRKALAGINEQFF,TGTGCCAGCTCACGAAAAGCACTAGCGGGCATCAATGAGCAGTTCTTC,TRBD2,NA,TRBV18,TRBJ2-1
CASSLVQGGLGEQFF,TGTGCCAGCAGCTTAGTTCAGGGGGGATTGGGTGAGCAGTTCTTC,NA,NA,TRBV7-3,TRBJ2-1
CASSIAGGRIADTQYF,TGTGCCAGTAGTATTGCGGGCGGACGCATAGCAGATACGCAGTATTTT,NA,NA,TRBV19,TRBJ2-3
CASSFIGGDQGELFF,TGCGCCAGCAGCTTCATAGGGGGAGACCAAGGGGAGCTGTTTTTT,NA,few,TRBV5-1,TRBJ2-2